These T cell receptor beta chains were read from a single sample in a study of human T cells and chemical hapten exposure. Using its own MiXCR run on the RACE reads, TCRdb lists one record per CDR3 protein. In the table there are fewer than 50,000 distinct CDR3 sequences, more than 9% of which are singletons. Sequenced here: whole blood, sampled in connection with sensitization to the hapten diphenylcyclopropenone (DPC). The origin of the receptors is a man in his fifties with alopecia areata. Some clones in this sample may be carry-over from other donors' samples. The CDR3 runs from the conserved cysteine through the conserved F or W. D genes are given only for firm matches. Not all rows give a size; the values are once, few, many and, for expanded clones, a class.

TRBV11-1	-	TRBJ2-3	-	CASSLAPPPDTQYF	TGTGCCAGCAGCTTAGCGCCCCCGCCAGATACGCAGTATTTT
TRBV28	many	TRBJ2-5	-	CASSSLASETQYF	TGTGCCAGCAGTTCCCTCGCATCAGAGACCCAGTACTTC
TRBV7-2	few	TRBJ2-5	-	CASSYGEETQYF	TGTGCCAGCAGCTACGGGGAAGAGACCCAGTACTTC
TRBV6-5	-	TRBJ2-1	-	CASSTWDSRSSYNEQFF	TGTGCCAGCAGTACCTGGGACTCCCGGAGCTCCTACAATGAGCAGTTCTTC
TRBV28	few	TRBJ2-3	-	CASTWEATDTQYF	TGTGCCAGCACTTGGGAGGCGACAGATACGCAGTATTTT
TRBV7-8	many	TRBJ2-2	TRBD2	CASSRAGEGGELFF	TGTGCCAGCAGCCGAGCGGGAGAGGGCGGGGAGCTGTTTTTT
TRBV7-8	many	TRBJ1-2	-	CASSLKGIRYGYTF	TGTGCCAGCAGCTTAAAAGGGATCCGGTATGGCTACACCTTC
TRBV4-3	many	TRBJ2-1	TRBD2	CASSQVAGGPVNEQFF	TGCGCCAGCAGCCAAGTCGCGGGAGGGCCGGTCAATGAGCAGTTCTTC
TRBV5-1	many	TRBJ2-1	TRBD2	CASSLAPSGEQFF	TGCGCCAGCAGCTTGGCTCCTAGCGGGGAGCAGTTCTTC
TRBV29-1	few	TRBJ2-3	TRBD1	CSVGQGLGSDTQYF	TGCAGCGTTGGACAGGGGCTAGGGTCAGATACGCAGTATTTT
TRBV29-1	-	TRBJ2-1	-	CSVLTIYFNEQFF	TGCAGCGTTCTTACTATCTACTTCAATGAGCAGTTCTTC
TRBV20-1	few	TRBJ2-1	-	CSARDRQGPSNEQFF	TGCAGTGCTAGAGATAGGCAGGGTCCAAGCAATGAGCAGTTCTTC
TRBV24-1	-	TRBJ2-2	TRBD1	CATSPGQLTGELFF	TGTGCCACCAGTCCGGGACAGCTTACCGGGGAGCTGTTTTTT
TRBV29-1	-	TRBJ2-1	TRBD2	CSVEVSSGSNEQFF	TGCAGCGTTGAAGTTTCGAGCGGGAGTAATGAGCAGTTCTTC
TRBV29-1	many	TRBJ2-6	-	CSAYKSGANVLTF	TGCAGCGCATATAAATCTGGGGCCAACGTCCTGACTTTC
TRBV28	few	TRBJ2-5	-	CASSGANLGETQYF	TGTGCCAGTTCCGGAGCGAACCTAGGAGAGACCCAGTACTTC
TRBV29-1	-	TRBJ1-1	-	CSVDRGLWGTEAFF	TGCAGCGTAGATCGGGGCCTATGGGGCACTGAAGCTTTCTTT
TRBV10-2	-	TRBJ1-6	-	CASSESNDSPLHF	TGCGCCAGCAGTGAGTCGAATGATTCACCCCTCCACTTT
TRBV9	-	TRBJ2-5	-	CASSVASQGSETQYF	TGTGCCAGCAGCGTAGCCTCACAGGGATCGGAGACCCAGTACTTC
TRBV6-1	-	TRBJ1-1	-	CASSEGGTEAFF	TGTGCCAGCAGTGAAGGGGGCACTGAAGCTTTCTTT
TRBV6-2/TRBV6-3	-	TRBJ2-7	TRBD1	CASSYSYRGAEQYF	TGTGCCAGCAGTTACTCCTACAGGGGCGCCGAGCAGTACTTC
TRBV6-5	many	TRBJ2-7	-	CASSHGPSAYEQYF	TGTGCCAGCAGCCATGGACCCTCCGCCTACGAGCAGTACTTC
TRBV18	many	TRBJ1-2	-	CASSPPGGEGYTF	TGTGCCAGCTCACCCCCCGGGGGCGAAGGCTACACCTTC
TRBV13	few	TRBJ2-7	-	CASSETGTYYEQYF	TGTGCCAGCAGCGAGACAGGGACTTACTACGAGCAGTACTTC
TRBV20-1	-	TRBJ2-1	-	CSARDRGRAYNEQFF	TGCAGTGCTAGAGATCGGGGGCGGGCTTACAATGAGCAGTTCTTC
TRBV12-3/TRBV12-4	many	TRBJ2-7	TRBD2	CASTRTSYYEQYF	TGTGCCAGCACCAGGACTAGCTACTACGAGCAGTACTTC
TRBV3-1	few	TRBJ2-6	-	CASSRFSGANVLTF	TGTGCCAGCAGCCGTTTTTCTGGGGCCAACGTCCTGACTTTC
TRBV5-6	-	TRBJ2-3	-	CASRPTDTTDTQYF	TGTGCCAGCAGGCCGACAGACACCACAGATACGCAGTATTTT
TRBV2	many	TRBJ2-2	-	CASSETIWTGGELFF	TGTGCCAGCAGTGAAACAATTTGGACGGGCGGGGAGCTGTTTTTT
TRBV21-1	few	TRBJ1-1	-	CASRKGGAEAFF	TGTGCCAGCAGGAAAGGGGGAGCTGAAGCTTTCTTT
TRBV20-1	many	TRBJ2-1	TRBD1	CSARDTDRAYNEQFF	TGCAGTGCTAGAGATACGGACAGGGCTTACAATGAGCAGTTCTTC
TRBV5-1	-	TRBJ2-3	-	CASSQQETDTQYF	TGCGCCAGCAGCCAACAGGAGACAGATACGCAGTATTTT
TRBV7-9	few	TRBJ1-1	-	CASSTRTVEAFF	TGTGCCAGCAGCACCAGGACAGTTGAAGCTTTCTTT
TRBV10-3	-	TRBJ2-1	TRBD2	CAISESGTSGTAEQFF	TGTGCCATCAGTGAGTCAGGGACTAGCGGGACGGCTGAGCAGTTCTTC
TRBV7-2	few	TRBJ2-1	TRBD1	CASSLARTGLDNEQFF	TGTGCCAGCAGCTTAGCTAGGACAGGGTTGGACAATGAGCAGTTCTTC
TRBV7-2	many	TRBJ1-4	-	CASTKGFAFEKLFF	TGTGCCAGCACCAAAGGATTTGCTTTTGAAAAACTGTTTTTT
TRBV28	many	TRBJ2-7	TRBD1	CASSLSPDRVYEQYF	TGTGCCAGCAGTTTATCGCCTGACAGGGTGTACGAGCAGTACTTC
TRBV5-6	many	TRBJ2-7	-	CASSRAGIYEQYF	TGTGCCAGCAGCAGGGCCGGGATCTACGAGCAGTACTTC
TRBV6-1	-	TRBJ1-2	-	CASSEGSDISYTF	TGTGCCAGCAGTGAAGGCAGTGATATCAGCTACACCTTC
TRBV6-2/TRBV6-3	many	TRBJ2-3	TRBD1	CASSYGQESTDTQYF	TGTGCCAGCAGTTACGGACAGGAAAGCACAGATACGCAGTATTTT
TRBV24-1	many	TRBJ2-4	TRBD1	CATIRGQLAKNIQYF	TGTGCCACTATCAGGGGGCAGTTAGCCAAAAACATTCAGTACTTC
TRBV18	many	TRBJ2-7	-	CASSPQGKGNEQYF	TGTGCCAGCTCCCCGCAGGGGAAAGGGAACGAGCAGTACTTC
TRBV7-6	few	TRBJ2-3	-	CASSSTALKTDTQYF	TGTGCCAGCAGCTCCACCGCCCTCAAAACAGATACGCAGTATTTT
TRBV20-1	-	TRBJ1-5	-	CSALDPRDQPQHF	TGCAGTGCTCTCGACCCACGGGACCAGCCCCAGCATTTT
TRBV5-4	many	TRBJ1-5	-	CASSSQGEDQPQHF	TGTGCCAGCAGCTCGCAGGGCGAAGATCAGCCCCAGCATTTT
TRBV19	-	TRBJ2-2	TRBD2	CASTPSGANTGELFF	TGTGCCAGTACCCCTAGCGGCGCGAACACCGGGGAGCTGTTTTTT
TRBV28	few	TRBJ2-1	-	CASSRNEQFF	TGTGCCAGCAGTCGGAATGAGCAGTTCTTC
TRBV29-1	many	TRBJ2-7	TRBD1	CSVTGGRYEQYF	TGCAGCGTCACAGGGGGCAGGTACGAGCAGTACTTC
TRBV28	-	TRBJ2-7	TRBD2	CASRGTSGPYEQYF	TGTGCCAGCAGGGGGACTAGCGGCCCTTACGAGCAGTACTTC
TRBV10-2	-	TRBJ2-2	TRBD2	CATRPTSGSNTGELFF	TGCGCCACCCGCCCCACTAGCGGGAGTAACACCGGGGAGCTGTTTTTT
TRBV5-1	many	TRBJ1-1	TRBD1	CASSFYRDSEAFF	TGCGCCAGCAGCTTCTACCGGGACAGCGAAGCTTTCTTT
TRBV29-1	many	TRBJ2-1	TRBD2	CSVGLAGGNEQFF	TGCAGCGTGGGACTAGCGGGAGGCAATGAGCAGTTCTTC
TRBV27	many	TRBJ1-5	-	CASSSQGAEQPQHF	TGTGCCAGCAGTTCACAGGGAGCGGAGCAGCCCCAGCATTTT